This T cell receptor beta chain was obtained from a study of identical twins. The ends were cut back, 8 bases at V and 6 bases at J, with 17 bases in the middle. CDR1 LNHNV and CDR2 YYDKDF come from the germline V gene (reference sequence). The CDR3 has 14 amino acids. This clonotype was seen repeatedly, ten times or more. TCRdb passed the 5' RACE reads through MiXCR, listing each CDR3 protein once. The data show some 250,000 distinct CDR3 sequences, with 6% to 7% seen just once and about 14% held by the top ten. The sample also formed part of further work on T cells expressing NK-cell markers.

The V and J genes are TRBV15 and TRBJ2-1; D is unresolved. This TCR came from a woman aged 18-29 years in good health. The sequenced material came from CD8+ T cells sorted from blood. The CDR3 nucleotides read TGTGCCACCGGTCAACTCTCCCGGAGCAATGAGCAGTTCTTC. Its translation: CATGQLSRSNEQFF.